The sequence of this T cell receptor beta chain was determined in a study of response to subunit inactivated influenza vaccine. In the case of this clonotype: Its antigen remains unidentified.

TCRdb reprocessed the RT-PCR reads via MiXCR and lists one record per CDR3 protein. The repertoire holds almost 600,000 distinct CDR3 sequences, with 12% to 15% as singletons. This CDR3 contains 12 residues. Trimming left V 3 bases short and J 4 bases short, with 9 bases between. Germline-derived CDR1 and CDR2 are DFQATT and SNEGSKA (reference sequence). Study observations and caveats: The study's authors posited that every seasonal influenza vaccination enlists few new T cells.

The receptor was isolated from a man in his fifties or sixties who received an inactivated influenza vaccine. Sequenced here: PBMCs from blood, sampled 12 days after vaccination. This rearrangement joins TRBV20-1 to TRBJ1-2; D gene unclear. The CDR3 loop is CSASRGVYGYTF. The CDR3 DNA reads TGCAGTGCTAGTCGGGGTGTCTATGGCTACACCTTC.